A single sample gave rise to the 12 T cell receptor beta chains below, sequenced in a study of early T cells in non-severe SARS-CoV-2 infection. TCRdb re-analysed the 5' RACE reads in MiXCR, keeping a single row per CDR3 protein. The data show 20,000 to 25,000 distinct CDR3 sequences, with under 5.5% seen just once and 5.3% held by the top ten. Sequenced sample: whole blood. These receptor sequences come from an adult who was a healthcare worker with PCR-confirmed SARS-CoV-2 infection or an uninfected control (not recorded which).

The rearrangement links TRBV2 to TRBJ1-5; weak D call: TRBD1 (6 bases). The CDR3 has 14 amino acids. V dropped 5 bases and J dropped 3 bases, with 11 bases sitting between them. The germline gives CDR1 SNHLY, CDR2 FYNNEI. CDR3 in DNA: TGTGCCAGCAGTAAAACAGGGTCCAATCAGCCCCAGCATTTT. This translates into CASSKTGSNQPQHF.

This clonotype occurred many times. The V call is TRBV29-1, the J call TRBJ2-7, with no clear D. Trimming removed 1 base from V and 3 bases from J, with 7 bases in between. The CDR3 extends over 12 amino acids. In germline, CDR1 is SQVTM, CDR2 ANQGSEA. The CDR3 spells CSVEGSRYEQYF. Written as DNA, the CDR3 is TGCAGCGTTGAAGGGAGTCGCTACGAGCAGTACTTC.

This clonotype was seen a single time. The CDR3 bases are TGCAGCGTTGAAGATGGGGGTGAGCAGTTCTTC. It specifies CSVEDGGEQFF. The chain combines TRBV29-1 with TRBJ2-1; TRBD1 or TRBD2 may be the D gene (5 bases each). CDR3 size: 11 residues. Trimming left V 0 bases short and J 9 bases short, with 6 bases between. Per germline, CDR1 SQVTM and CDR2 ANQGSEA.

This clonotype was seen a handful of times. J is TRBJ1-1 and V is TRBV9; D ambiguous. The ends were cut back, 1 base at V and 0 bases at J, with 4 bases in the middle. CDR1 is SGDLS, CDR2 YYNGEE, per germline. This CDR3 is built from 13 residues. The CDR3 nucleotides read TGTGCCAGCAGCGTAAGTCTGAACACTGAAGCTTTCTTT. Its translation: CASSVSLNTEAFF.

By sample share, this clonotype is medium-sized. The chain links TRBV6-5 to TRBJ1-2, with TRBD1 matching over 9 bases. This CDR3 is 12 amino acids long. The germline gives CDR1 MNHEY, CDR2 SVGAGI. V was clipped by 10 bases and J by 8 bases; unmatched bases: 8. CDR3 loop: CATTQGARGYTF. For the CDR3, the DNA is TGTGCCACCACACAGGGGGCGAGGGGCTACACCTTC.

This clonotype was seen repeatedly, ten times or more. The chain couples TRBV7-9 to TRBJ2-2; D might be TRBD2 (5 bases). Trimming cost V 5 bases and J 4 bases, with 14 bases left between them. The CDR3 consists of 15 residues. Germline V gene lookup returns CDR1 SEHNR and CDR2 FQNEAQ (reference sequence). The CDR3 DNA follows: TGTGCCAGCAGCGATCCTCTCCGGGGCACCGGGGAGCTGTTTTTT. Protein product: CASSDPLRGTGELFF. Drawing the rest from reference TRBV7-9 and TRBJ2-2, the complete variable domain is DTGVSQNPRHKITKRGQNVTFRCDPISEHNRLYWYRQTLGQGPEFLTYFQNEAQLEKSRLLSDRFSAERPKGSFSTLEIQRTEQGDSAMYLCASSDPLRGTGELFFGEGSRLTVL.

The sample holds a few counts of this clonotype. The chain couples TRBV6-2 or TRBV6-3 to TRBJ2-1; no reliable D call. Deletions cut 4 bases from V and 0 bases from J, with 10 bases between. The CDR3 has 15 residues. In germline, CDR1 is MNHEY, CDR2 SVGEGT. This CDR3 reads CASSSPASSYNEQFF. In DNA form, the CDR3 reads TGTGCCAGCAGTTCGCCAGCGAGCTCCTACAATGAGCAGTTCTTC.

The CDR3 region is CSALGQGGEQYF. The CDR3 nucleotides read TGCAGCGCATTGGGACAGGGAGGCGAGCAGTACTTC. The chain links TRBV29-1 to TRBJ2-7; 9 bases match TRBD1. The CDR3 length is 12 residues. The ends lost 7 bases at V and 6 bases at J; junction bases unmatched: 7. Germline CDR1 reads SQVTM; CDR2 reads ANQGSEA.

In its sample, this clonotype was seen many times. This sequence joins TRBV5-4 and TRBJ1-2; D is undetermined. V dropped 0 bases and J dropped 4 bases, with 4 bases sitting between them. Germline values: CDR1 SGHNT, CDR2 YYREEE (reference sequence). The CDR3 runs to 12 residues. CDR3 loop: CASSLASYGYTF. DNA of the CDR3: TGTGCCAGCAGCTTGGCGAGCTATGGCTACACCTTC.

In its sample, this clonotype was seen many times. This chain connects TRBV18 to TRBJ1-1, with no clear D. Germline CDR1 reads KGHSH; CDR2 reads LQKENI. Trimming removed 4 bases at V and 11 bases at J, with 17 bases between. The length of the CDR3 is 13 residues. CDR3 in amino acids: CASSQLESQTAFF. Here the CDR3 DNA reads TGTGCCAGCTCACAACTAGAGTCCCAAACCGCTTTCTTT.

This clonotype was detected many times. This chain links TRBV4-1 with TRBJ1-6, with D unclear. This CDR3 has 13 amino acids. V dropped 4 bases and J dropped 7 bases, with 8 bases sitting between them. Germline CDR1 is MGHRA and CDR2 is YSYEKL. The DNA of the CDR3 is TGCGCCAGCAGCCCCCAGGAGAATTCACCCCTCCACTTT. Amino acid sequence: CASSPQENSPLHF.

This clonotype was observed many times. The chain links TRBV24-1 to TRBJ2-1; D may match TRBD1 or TRBD2 (5 bases each). The length of the CDR3 is 14 residues. V was trimmed by 7 bases and J by 6 bases, leaving 15 bases between them. Germline-derived CDR1 and CDR2 are KGHDR and SFDVKD. CDR3 nucleotides: TGTGCCACCAGCGTTACCGGGACCCCCAATGAGCAGTTCTTC. Protein sequence: CATSVTGTPNEQFF.